The present entry profiles one TCR beta chain with its context. What it binds is unknown. This entry comes from a study of blood T cells in healthy people across ages. Study results and limitations: It was not possible, with unsorted PBMCs, to conclusively compare naive and antigen-experienced cells.

Per the germline V gene, CDR1 is KGHDR and CDR2 is SFDVKD. This CDR3 has 15 amino acids. The V and J ends lost 7 bases and 4 bases respectively, with 18 bases between them. PBMCs were isolated at a quantity of at least 6 million per sample. Primers used in a second PCR of roughly 6 to 11 cycles were a sample-barcoded 5' primer and a J-beta primer mix. Template switching added a 12-random-nucleotide identifier to every cDNA molecule. Per-sample output comprised a minimum of 2.5 million paired-end reads containing CDR3. One entry per CDR3 protein results from TCRdb running MiXCR on the 5' RACE reads. Among just over 800,000 distinct CDR3 sequences listed, roughly 60% were seen once.

This TCR was recovered from a young man in good health. The chain couples TRBV24-1 to TRBJ2-5, with a weak D call TRBD2 (6 bases). The sequenced material came from blood. The CDR3: CATSPQRQGGETQYF. The CDR3 DNA sequence: TGTGCCACCAGCCCTCAACGGCAGGGAGGAGAGACCCAGTACTTC.